The next 9 T cell receptor beta chains were all read from a single sample in a study of response to subunit inactivated influenza vaccine. MiXCR, run by TCRdb on the RT-PCR reads, gives a single entry per CDR3 protein. The table records more than 700,000 distinct CDR3 sequences, 20% to 25% of them present only once. Sequenced material: PBMCs from blood, taken about 5 days after vaccination. These receptors all stem from a man aged 50 to 60 who received an inactivated influenza vaccine.

The CDR3 nucleotides read TGTGCCAGCAGCCAAGGGCGAGCGGGGCGGTACAATGAGCAGTTCTTC. This encodes CASSQGRAGRYNEQFF. The V call is TRBV3-1, the J call TRBJ2-1, with 7 nucleotides matching TRBD2. The CDR3 extends over 16 amino acids. Germline CDR1 and CDR2: LGHDT and YNNKEL (reference sequence). V dropped 1 base and J dropped 4; count of bases not matched to a gene: 7.

The chain has TRBV5-1 and TRBJ2-7; TRBD1 matches at 9 bases. V lost 4 bases to trimming and J lost 5 bases; unmatched junction nucleotides: 10. The germline CDR1 and CDR2 sequences are SGHRS and YFSETQ. The CDR3 sequence is 15 residues long. CDR3 region: CASSASRDRVHEQYF. CDR3 sequence (DNA): TGCGCCAGCAGCGCGAGCCGGGACAGGGTCCACGAGCAGTACTTC.

This chain joins TRBV20-1 and TRBJ2-5, with 10 bases matching TRBD2. Germline assignment: CDR1 DFQATT and CDR2 SNEGSKA (reference sequence). V was clipped by 7 bases and J by 4 bases; unmatched bases: 9. The CDR3 loop spans 14 amino acids. In nucleotides, the CDR3 is TGCAGTGTAGCTAGCGGGAGTTTTGCAGAGACCCAGTACTTC. It codes for CSVASGSFAETQYF.

This chain connects TRBV4-2 to TRBJ2-3; TRBD2 matches at 7 bases. Germline trimming cut 0 bases from V and 2 bases from J; bases unmatched to any gene: 5. This CDR3 has 16 residues. In germline, CDR1 is LGHNA, CDR2 YNFKEQ. The CDR3, as DNA: TGTGCCAGCAGCCAAGAGAGCGGGATGTACACAGATACGCAGTATTTT. This translates into CASSQESGMYTDTQYF.

This clonotype has a handful of counts. The rearrangement uses TRBV20-1 and TRBJ1-2; no reliable D call. CDR1 DFQATT and CDR2 SNEGSKA come from the germline V gene (reference sequence). The length of the CDR3 is 12 residues. Trimming took 0 bases from V and 13 from J, leaving 15 bases between them. This CDR3 is CSARDPGRTFTF. The CDR3 DNA follows: TGCAGTGCTAGAGATCCAGGACGGACGTTCACCTTC.

V is TRBV15 and J is TRBJ1-1; 8 positions agree with TRBD1. The CDR3 runs to 15 residues. Germline-derived CDR1 and CDR2 are LNHNV and YYDKDF (reference sequence). V lost 1 base, J lost 0 bases, and 1 base stayed unmatched. The CDR3 bases are TGTGCCACCAGCAGAGGGACAGGGTTGAACACTGAAGCTTTCTTT. Encoded protein: CATSRGTGLNTEAFF.

The sample holds a few counts of this clonotype. The junction does not match germline at one end; this may be a read error. The V gene is TRBV11-2, the J gene TRBJ2-5; 15 positions match TRBD2. There are 19 residues in the CDR3. The germline V gene encodes CDR1 SGHAT and CDR2 FQNNGV. CDR3 sequence reads: CASSLSLGLAGGRQGTQYF. CDR3 nucleotide sequence: TGTGCCAGCAGCTTAAGCCTGGGACTAGCGGGGGGCCGCCAAGGGACCCAGTACTTC.

About this clonotype: The junction departs from germline at one end; a sequencing error may be responsible. The rearrangement links TRBV7-6 to TRBJ2-2, with D possibly TRBD1 on 6 matching bases. CDR3 size: 14 residues. CDR1 is SGHVS and CDR2 is FNYEAQ in the germline V gene. CDR3 DNA: TGTGCCAGCAGCTTATGGACAGACACCGAGGAGCTGTTTTTT. This gives the protein CASSLWTDTEELFF.

This clonotype has only a few counts. The rearrangement links TRBV20-1 to TRBJ2-7; TRBD1 matches at 10 bases. Losses at the gene ends were 6 bases for V and 6 bases for J; bases not matched to a gene: 8. In germline, CDR1 is DFQATT, CDR2 SNEGSKA (reference sequence). The CDR3 is 13 amino acids. The CDR3 DNA sequence: TGCAGTGCCACCTCCGGGACAGGGGTCGAGCAGTACTTC. This translates into CSATSGTGVEQYF.